This TCR beta chain was documented in a study of radiotherapy plus CTLA-4 blockade in lung cancer. Study-wide context: Roughly a sixth of enrolled patients responded objectively, and 31% had disease control.

The table came from immunoSEQ multiplex PCR; TCRdb's copy has only in-frame clones and leaves some out. The sample comprises 25,000 to 35,000 clones, roughly 70% of which are singletons, and around 4.5% rests with the top ten. V shed 8 bases, J shed 4 bases, and the junction held 7 bases outside the gene matches. The CDR3 runs to 15 residues. Germline-derived CDR1 and CDR2 are MNHEY and SVGAGI. The clonotype comes from a human donor with non-small cell lung cancer whose response to radiotherapy plus ipilimumab could not be evaluated. This chain joins TRBV6-5 and TRBJ2-7; 14 nucleotides line up with TRBD2. This specimen consisted of peripheral blood, obtained from a patient treated with radiotherapy plus ipilimumab. CDR3 in DNA: TGTGCCAGCGATTCCGGGACTAGCGGGAGTTACGAGCAGTACTTC. It is translated as CASDSGTSGSYEQYF.